A selection of T cell receptor beta chains follows, all from one sample in a study of OX40 agonist ivuxolimab in advanced cancers. Clones were read by immunoSEQ multiplex PCR, and TCRdb kept only the in-frame ones, dropping some. The sample carries under 75,000 clones, roughly 87% recorded once. The sample here was CD4+ or CD8+ T cells sorted from blood, taken in a trial of the OX40 agonist ivuxolimab. Receptors originate from an adult with an advanced solid tumor such as melanoma, head and neck, liver or kidney cancer. CDR3s include the opening cysteine and the closing phenylalanine or tryptophan. A D gene is named only where the DNA matches it firmly. Clone size is not always given. Where it is, it says once, few, many or a class for expanded clones.

V gene	D gene	clone size	J gene	CDR3 DNA	CDR3 protein
TRBV19	.	.	TRBJ2-7	TGTGCCAGCATAAAGATAGGGGTCTACGAGCAGTACTTC	CASIKIGVYEQYF
TRBV6-5	.	.	TRBJ2-7	TGTGCCAGCAGCCGTAGCGGATACGAGCAGTACTTC	CASSRSGYEQYF
TRBV5-1	TRBD1	.	TRBJ2-7	TGCGCCAGCAGCGCCGCGGACAGGGCGATCTACGAGCAGTACTTC	CASSAADRAIYEQYF
TRBV6-1	TRBD1	.	TRBJ2-1	TGTGCCAGCAGTGAACCGACAGGGAGATACAATGAGCAGTTCTTC	CASSEPTGRYNEQFF
TRBV15	TRBD1	.	TRBJ1-2	TGTGCCACCAGCAGAGACGTCAGGGGGCTGGGGGGCTACACCTTC	CATSRDVRGLGGYTF
TRBV27	.	.	TRBJ2-1	TGTGCATGGACAGCAGAAGACAATGAGCAGTTCTTC	CAWTAEDNEQFF
TRBV10-3	.	.	TRBJ1-2	TGTGCCACTCGGGACACCGAGAACTATGGCTACACCTTC	CATRDTENYGYTF
TRBV19	.	once	TRBJ2-3	TGTGCCAGTAGTGGCAGCTACACAGATACGCAGTATTTT	CASSGSYTDTQYF
TRBV11-1	.	.	TRBJ2-7	TGTGCCAGCAGCTTAGCGGACTCCAGCTCCTACGAGCAGTACTTC	CASSLADSSSYEQYF
TRBV29-1	.	.	TRBJ2-7	TGCAGCGTTGAAGAGCTCCACGAGCAGTACTTC	CSVEELHEQYF